This T cell receptor (beta chain) originates from a study of control samples from healthy donors and cancer patients. Produced via immunoSEQ multiplex PCR; TCRdb's table is partial and in-frame only. The table gives some 180,000 clones; the top ten clones make up roughly 2% of it. The CDR3 totals 16 residues. V was shortened by 2 bases and J by 2 bases, with 14 bases between the two germline ends. Germline values: CDR1 KGHSH, CDR2 LQKENI. The sequence came from a woman aged 25 to 39 in good health. The V and J genes are TRBV18 and TRBJ2-3; D not resolved. The sample consisted of blood. The CDR3 region is CASSPFDAIATDTQYF. The DNA of the CDR3 is TGTGCCAGCTCACCATTCGACGCTATAGCCACAGATACGCAGTATTTT.